Listed below are T cell receptor beta chains from one sample, sequenced in a study of Tregs in tolerant kidney transplant recipients. Produced via immunoSEQ multiplex PCR; TCRdb's table is partial and in-frame only. The sample has roughly 64,000 clones; about 89% are singletons. The sample consisted of CD4+ T cells from blood (PBMCs), taken 6 months after the transplant. These receptors were collected from a human patient who received a combined kidney and bone marrow transplant. Some T cells may be graft donor cells. CDR3s include the opening cysteine and the closing phenylalanine or tryptophan. D genes are given only for firm matches. Clone size is given for some rows only: seen once, a few or many times, or a class if the clone is expanded.

j_call | v_call | clone_size | d_call | cdr3_nt | cdr3_aa
TRBJ2-3 | TRBV9 | - | TRBD2 | TGTGCCAGCAGCGTGCTAGCGGGCCTTAGCACAGATACGCAGTATTTT | CASSVLAGLSTDTQYF
TRBJ2-3 | TRBV9 | - | - | TGTGCCAGCAGCGTAGGGGACTCCCCCGACTCAGATACGCAGTATTTT | CASSVGDSPDSDTQYF
TRBJ2-3 | TRBV4-1 | - | TRBD2 | TGCGCCAGCAGCCAACCCTCTCTCAATAGCGGGAGAGTTGCGCGGGCAGATACGCAGTATTTT | CASSQPSLNSGRVARADTQYF
TRBJ2-5 | TRBV7-2 | - | TRBD2 | TGTGCCAGCAGCTTAGGGGCTAGCGGGGGGAGGGAGACCCAGTACTTC | CASSLGASGGRETQYF
TRBJ2-7 | TRBV5-1 | few | - | TGCGCCAGCAGCCCCCTCGGCGGCGGCATGAGCTCCTACGAGCAGTACTTC | CASSPLGGGMSSYEQYF
TRBJ1-4 | TRBV7-6 | - | - | TGTGCCAGCAGCACCTGGTCGGGGGGTAATGAAAAACTGTTTTTT | CASSTWSGGNEKLFF
TRBJ2-2 | TRBV5-5 | medium-sized | TRBD1 | TGTGCCAGCAGCTCGAGAGGGGGCGGCGACACCGGGGAGCTGTTTTTT | CASSSRGGGDTGELFF
TRBJ2-1 | TRBV7-9 | - | - | TGTGCCAGCAGCTTAGGTGGGGGGGCCTACTATGAGCAGTTCTTC | CASSLGGGAYYEQFF
TRBJ2-7 | TRBV28 | - | TRBD1 | TGTGCCAGCAACCCGACCGGGACAGGGGGACGCAGGTACGAGCAGTACTTC | CASNPTGTGGRRYEQYF
TRBJ2-1 | TRBV7-6 | - | TRBD2 | TGTGCCAGCAGCTTAGGAGGGACTAGTAATCCCTATGAGCAGTTCTTC | CASSLGGTSNPYEQFF
TRBJ1-1 | TRBV11-2 | - | - | TGTGCCAGCAGCTTAGATACGGGTATGGACACTGAAGCTTTCTTT | CASSLDTGMDTEAFF
TRBJ1-1 | TRBV20-1 | once | - | TGCAGTGCTAGTCTGATAGTTGAAGCTTTCTTT | CSASLIVEAFF
TRBJ2-7 | TRBV4-1 | - | - | TGCGCCAGCAGCCGGAAAGCGGATTTAGGGGGATACGAGCAGTACTTC | CASSRKADLGGYEQYF
TRBJ2-1 | TRBV14 | - | TRBD2 | TGTGCCAGCAGCCAAAGACTAGCGGTAAGGAGGAATGAGCAGTTCTTC | CASSQRLAVRRNEQFF
TRBJ2-2 | TRBV6-1 | - | - | TGTGCCAGCACTGAAGTCGGGGATACCGGGGAGCTGTTTTTT | CASTEVGDTGELFF
TRBJ1-4 | TRBV25-1 | - | - | TGTGCCAGCAGCCCCATGGGGGGGGGAGCAACTAATGAAAAACTGTTTTTT | CASSPMGGGATNEKLFF
TRBJ2-3 | TRBV7-9 | once | TRBD2 | TGTGCCAGCAGCCTGACTAGCGGAGGCACAGATACGCAGTATTTT | CASSLTSGGTDTQYF
TRBJ1-1 | TRBV5-1 | - | - | TGCGCCAGCAGCTTGCAGGATGGGAACACTGAAGCTTTCTTT | CASSLQDGNTEAFF
TRBJ2-7 | TRBV18 | - | TRBD1 | TGTGCCAGCTCATCAGGACAGGGGTACGAGCAGTACTTC | CASSSGQGYEQYF
TRBJ1-2 | TRBV7-2 | - | TRBD1 | TGTGCCAGCAGTCGCGGACAGGGGCTCTATGGCTACACCTTC | CASSRGQGLYGYTF
TRBJ2-7 | TRBV20-1 | - | - | TGCAGTGCTCGGGGAGTTTGGGAGCAGTACTTC | CSARGVWEQYF
TRBJ2-7 | TRBV18 | - | TRBD2 | TGTGCCAGCTCACCACGTCAACTGACTAGCGGGATGCTCTACGAGCAGTACTTC | CASSPRQLTSGMLYEQYF
TRBJ2-3 | TRBV18 | - | TRBD2 | TGTGCCAGCTCACCACCGTTTCCTAGCGGGGGAGATACGCAGTATTTT | CASSPPFPSGGDTQYF
TRBJ2-1 | TRBV30 | - | - | TGTGCCTGGAGTGCCGGACCTGGTCGGGGTGAGCAGTTCTTC | CAWSAGPGRGEQFF
TRBJ1-3 | TRBV5-4 | few | - | TGTGCCAGCAGCCCAGGCTCTGGAAACACCATATATTTT | CASSPGSGNTIYF
TRBJ1-5 | TRBV30 | few | TRBD1 | TGTGCCGCTGGACAGGGGGCCCAGCCCCAGCATTTT | CAAGQGAQPQHF
TRBJ2-1 | TRBV15 | - | - | TGTGCCACCAGCAGAGGGCAGGAGCAGTTCTTC | CATSRGQEQFF
TRBJ1-2 | TRBV6-1 | - | TRBD1 | TGTGCCAGCAGTGAAGGGGACAGGGGGGATATGTATGGCTACACCTTC | CASSEGDRGDMYGYTF
TRBJ2-6 | TRBV6-1 | - | - | TGTGCCAGCAGTGGTAAATTCTCTGGGGCCAACGTCCTGACTTTC | CASSGKFSGANVLTF
TRBJ2-6 | TRBV2 | - | - | TGTGCCAGCAGTGAGGGGGCGCTCGGGGCCAACGTCCTGACTTTC | CASSEGALGANVLTF
TRBJ2-3 | TRBV15 | - | TRBD2 | TGTGCCACCAGCAGAGTTAGCGGGGGGACAGATACGCAGTATTTT | CATSRVSGGTDTQYF
TRBJ1-1 | TRBV7-3 | - | TRBD1 | TGTGCCAGCAGCGCGACAGGGTACGGGGTGGAAGCTTTCTTT | CASSATGYGVEAFF
TRBJ1-1 | TRBV18 | - | TRBD1 | TGTGCCAGCTCACCTTATCGACGCGAGGGACAGACGAACACTGAAGCTTTCTTT | CASSPYRREGQTNTEAFF
TRBJ1-5 | TRBV15 | - | - | TGTGCCACCAGCAGGTCCAGGGAACGCCATCTCTATAGCAATCAGCCCCAGCATTTT | CATSRSRERHLYSNQPQHF
TRBJ1-3 | TRBV29-1 | once | - | TGCAGCTTCACGATGAGCTCTGGAAACACCATATATTTT | CSFTMSSGNTIYF
TRBJ2-5 | TRBV2 | - | - | TGTGCCACTTTAAACAGGGAATCGGAGACCCAGTACTTC | CATLNRESETQYF
TRBJ1-2 | TRBV27 | - | - | TGTGCCAGCAGTTTATCGGTAGGAGCCTATGGCTACACCTTC | CASSLSVGAYGYTF
TRBJ2-6 | TRBV28 | - | TRBD1 | TGTGCCAGCGGAACGACAGGGGGGGTATCTGGGGCCAACGTCCTGACTTTC | CASGTTGGVSGANVLTF
TRBJ2-3 | TRBV19 | - | TRBD2 | TGTGCCAGTGGGACTAGCGGGACAGATACGCAGTATTTT | CASGTSGTDTQYF
TRBJ2-4 | TRBV5-1 | - | TRBD2 | TGCGCCAGCAGCTTATTGCGGGGGGAGATTGACATTCAGTACTTC | CASSLLRGEIDIQYF
TRBJ2-1 | TRBV7-3 | - | TRBD1 | TGTGCCAGCAGCCGGGACAGGAACTCCTACAATGAGCAGTTCTTC | CASSRDRNSYNEQFF
TRBJ1-1 | TRBV6-5 | - | TRBD1 | TGTGCCAGCAGTTACCGGCGGGGACAGGCGAACACTGAAGCTTTCTTT | CASSYRRGQANTEAFF
TRBJ1-5 | TRBV7-2 | - | TRBD1 | TGTGCCAGCAGCTTAGAAAGTCAGGGGGTCGGGGCCCAGCATTTT | CASSLESQGVGAQHF
TRBJ1-2 | TRBV2 | once | - | TGTGCCAGCAGTGAAGCAACAGAGTTTAACTATGGCTACACCTTC | CASSEATEFNYGYTF
TRBJ1-2 | TRBV18 | once | - | TGTGCCAGCTCACCATACCAGGGACTACCCCCTAACTATGGCTACACCTTC | CASSPYQGLPPNYGYTF
TRBJ1-1 | TRBV4-3 | few | - | TGCGCCAGCAGCCAAGAGACAGGCTTGGGGAAGAACACTGAAGCTTTCTTT | CASSQETGLGKNTEAFF
TRBJ1-6 | TRBV5-5 | - | - | TGTGCATCAGGGGATTTTTATAATTCACCCCTCCACTTT | CASGDFYNSPLHF
TRBJ2-7 | TRBV5-1 | - | TRBD2 | TGCGCCAGCAGCTTGGGAGGTCTAGCGGAAACGTCCTACGAGCAGTACTTC | CASSLGGLAETSYEQYF
TRBJ2-2 | TRBV5-4 | - | TRBD1 | TGTGCCAGCAGCTTGGGGACAGGGCGGACCGGGGAGCTGTTTTTT | CASSLGTGRTGELFF
TRBJ1-1 | TRBV1 | - | - | TGCACCAGCAGATGCGGACAGGGGAACACTGAAGCTTTCTTT | CTSRCGQGNTEAFF
TRBJ2-5 | TRBV7-2 | - | - | TGTGCCAGCAGCCGCACAAGAGGGGAGACCCAGTACTTC | CASSRTRGETQYF
TRBJ2-1 | TRBV7-9 | - | TRBD2 | TGTGCCAGCAGCTTTAGCGGGGGGTGGCAGTTCTTC | CASSFSGGWQFF
TRBJ1-2 | TRBV7-2 | - | - | TGTGCCAGCAGCCCTTCGTCCCGCTATAATGGCTACACCTTC | CASSPSSRYNGYTF
TRBJ2-1 | TRBV2 | - | - | TGTGCCAGCAGTGATGGGCCCGGGACAAGGCAGTTCTTC | CASSDGPGTRQFF
TRBJ2-3 | TRBV18 | - | TRBD1 | TGTGCCAGCTCATCGGACAGGGTGGTCCCAACCACAGATACGCAGTATTTT | CASSSDRVVPTTDTQYF
TRBJ2-2 | TRBV19 | - | TRBD2 | TGTGCCAGTCAGAAGCGGGAGGCGGGGACCGGGGAGCTGTTTTTT | CASQKREAGTGELFF
TRBJ2-5 | TRBV5-1 | - | TRBD2 | TGCGCCAGCAGCTATAGCGGGGAAGAGACCCAGTACTTC | CASSYSGEETQYF
TRBJ2-7 | TRBV11-3 | once | - | TGTGCCAGCAGCTCCCGGGGCGGGGGCGAAAACGAGCAGTACTTC | CASSSRGGGENEQYF
TRBJ2-4 | TRBV7-6 | - | - | TGTGCCAGCAGCTTAGGGCACAAAGCCAAAAACATTCAGTACTTC | CASSLGHKAKNIQYF
TRBJ1-1 | TRBV9 | - | - | TGTGCCAGCAGCGTGTCAGGAGGGGTTGAAGCTTTCTTT | CASSVSGGVEAFF